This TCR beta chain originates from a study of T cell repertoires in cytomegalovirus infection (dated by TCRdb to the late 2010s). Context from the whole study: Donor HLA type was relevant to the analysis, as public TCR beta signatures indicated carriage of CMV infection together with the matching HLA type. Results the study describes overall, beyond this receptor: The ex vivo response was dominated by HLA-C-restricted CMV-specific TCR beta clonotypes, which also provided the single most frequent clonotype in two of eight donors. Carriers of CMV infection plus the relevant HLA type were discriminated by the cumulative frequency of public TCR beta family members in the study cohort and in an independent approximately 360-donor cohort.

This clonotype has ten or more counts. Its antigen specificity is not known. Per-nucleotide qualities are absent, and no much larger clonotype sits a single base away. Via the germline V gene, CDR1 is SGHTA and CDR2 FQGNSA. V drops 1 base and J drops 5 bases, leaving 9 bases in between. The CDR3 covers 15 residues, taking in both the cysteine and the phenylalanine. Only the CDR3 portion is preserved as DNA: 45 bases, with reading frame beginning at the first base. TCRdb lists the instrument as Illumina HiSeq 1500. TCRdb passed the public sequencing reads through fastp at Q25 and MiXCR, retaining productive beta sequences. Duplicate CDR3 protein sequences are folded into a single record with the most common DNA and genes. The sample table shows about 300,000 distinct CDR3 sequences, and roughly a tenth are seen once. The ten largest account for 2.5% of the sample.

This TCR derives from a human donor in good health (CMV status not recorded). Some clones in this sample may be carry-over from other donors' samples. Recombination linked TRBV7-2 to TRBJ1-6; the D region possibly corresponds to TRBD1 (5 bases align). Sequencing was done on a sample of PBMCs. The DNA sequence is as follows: TGTGCCAGCAGCTTAGGGGGACGGAATAATTCACCCCTCCACTTT. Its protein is CASSLGGRNNSPLHF. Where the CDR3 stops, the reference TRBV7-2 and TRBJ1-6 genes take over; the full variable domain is GAGVSQSPSNKVTEKGKDVELRCDPISGHTALYWYRQSLGQGLEFLIYFQGNSAPDKSGLPSDRFSAERTGGSVSTLTIQRTQQEDSAVYLCASSLGGRNNSPLHFGNGTRLTVT.